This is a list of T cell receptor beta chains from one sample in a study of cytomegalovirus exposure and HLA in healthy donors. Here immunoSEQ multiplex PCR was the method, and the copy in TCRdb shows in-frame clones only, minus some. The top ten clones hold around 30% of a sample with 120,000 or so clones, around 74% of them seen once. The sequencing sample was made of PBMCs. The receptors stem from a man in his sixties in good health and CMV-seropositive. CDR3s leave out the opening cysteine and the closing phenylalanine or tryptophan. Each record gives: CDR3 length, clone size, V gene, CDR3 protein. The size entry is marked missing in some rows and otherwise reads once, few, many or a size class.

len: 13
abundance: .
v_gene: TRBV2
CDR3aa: ASSEGLTDTDTQY

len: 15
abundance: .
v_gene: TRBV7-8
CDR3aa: ASSLRGDRGNNQPQH

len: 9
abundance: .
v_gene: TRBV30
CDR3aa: AWGRNTEAF

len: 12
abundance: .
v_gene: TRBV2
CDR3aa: ASTGQAKNTEAF

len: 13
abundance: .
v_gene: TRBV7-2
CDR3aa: ASSSPTSGSYEQY

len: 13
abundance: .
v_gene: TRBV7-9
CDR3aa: ASTGAQGPNEKLF

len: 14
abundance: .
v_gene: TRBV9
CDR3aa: ASSVEKGAPTGELF

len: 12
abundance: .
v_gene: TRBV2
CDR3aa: ASRAGTGGYEQY

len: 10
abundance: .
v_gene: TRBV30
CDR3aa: AWRRTGAEAF

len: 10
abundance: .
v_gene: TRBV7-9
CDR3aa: ASSWGDGTQY

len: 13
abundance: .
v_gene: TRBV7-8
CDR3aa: ASSLAGQGITEAF

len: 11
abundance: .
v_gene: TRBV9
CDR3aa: ASSVGQKETQY

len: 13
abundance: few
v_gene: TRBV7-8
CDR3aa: ASSFRDIASYEQY

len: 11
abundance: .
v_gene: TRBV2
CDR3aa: ASWTRGAYEQY

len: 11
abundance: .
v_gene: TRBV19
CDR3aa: ASNPTGNQPQH

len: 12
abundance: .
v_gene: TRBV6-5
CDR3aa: ASSYGRVTGELF

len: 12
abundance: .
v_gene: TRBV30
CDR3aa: AWSHGQGRTEAF

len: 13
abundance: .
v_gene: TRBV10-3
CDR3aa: AIRGTTATNEKLF

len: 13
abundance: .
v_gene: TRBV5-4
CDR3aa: ASSPTGGIPYGYT

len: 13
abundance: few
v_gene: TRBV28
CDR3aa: ASTLKGAGRTEAF

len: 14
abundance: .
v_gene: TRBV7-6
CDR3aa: ASSPMTGGSGNTIY

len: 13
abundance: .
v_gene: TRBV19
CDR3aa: ASSIVGSSGEKLF

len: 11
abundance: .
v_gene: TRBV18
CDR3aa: ASSTIGATEAF

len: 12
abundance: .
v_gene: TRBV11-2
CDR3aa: ASSLVRGGYGYT

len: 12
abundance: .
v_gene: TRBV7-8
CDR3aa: ASSLILAADTQY

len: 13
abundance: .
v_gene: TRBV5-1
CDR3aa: ASSLFSSTNEKLF

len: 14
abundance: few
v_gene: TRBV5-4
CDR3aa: ASSPGQETLNTEAF

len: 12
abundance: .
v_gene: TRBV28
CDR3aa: ASRWGAGVLEQY

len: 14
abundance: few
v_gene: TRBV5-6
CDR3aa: ASSQVDRDYNYGYT

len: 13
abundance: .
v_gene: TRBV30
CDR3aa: AWSVLARLNTEAF

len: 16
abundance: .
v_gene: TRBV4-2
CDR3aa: ASSQDPQLAAPTDTQY

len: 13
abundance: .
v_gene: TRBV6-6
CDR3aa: ASSYEGSSYNEQF

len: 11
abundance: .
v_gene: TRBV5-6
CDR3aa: ASRRTGVTEAF

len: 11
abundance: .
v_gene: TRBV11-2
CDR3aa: ASSPRVGTEAF

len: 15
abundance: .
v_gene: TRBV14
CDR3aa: ASSPRDRGSSGNTIY

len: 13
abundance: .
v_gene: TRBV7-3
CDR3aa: ASSLGGTWANVLT

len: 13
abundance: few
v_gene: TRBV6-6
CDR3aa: ASRTLAGGYNEQF

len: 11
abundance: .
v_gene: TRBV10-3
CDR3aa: AIYRGSTDTQY

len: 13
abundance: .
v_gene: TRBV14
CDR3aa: ASSQERGSMSPLH

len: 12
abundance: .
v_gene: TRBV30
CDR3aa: AWSLSGSSYEQY

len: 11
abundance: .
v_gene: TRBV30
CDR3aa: AWSVTGSQPQH

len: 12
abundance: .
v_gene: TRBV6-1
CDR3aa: ASSARTGADIQY

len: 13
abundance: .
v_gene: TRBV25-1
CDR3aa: ASSEYGDRVDEQY

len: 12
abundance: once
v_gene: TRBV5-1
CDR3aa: ASSLAGGENEQY